This entry is about one T cell receptor beta chain. As handled by the study authors: Estimation of nucleated cell counts was performed using reference gene primer amplification. Generated by immunoSEQ multiplex PCR, the TCRdb table keeps only in-frame clones and is missing some. That table furnishes V, J and clone size, whereas the DNA furnished D and trimming. The sample yields under 150,000 clones, around 80% seen once. The V gene lost 7 bases and the J gene lost 2 bases, with 8 bases spanning the gap. Germline values: CDR1 MDHEN, CDR2 SYDVKM. There are 12 residues in the CDR3. These data come from a study of blood T cell repertoires in COVID-19. As for the study in general: Some COVID-19 samples were acute and others convalescent; all came from the United States, Italy and Spain. The cDNA or gDNA used as material had been derived from T cells, B-cell-depleted T cells, or PBMCs.

The origin of this receptor is a woman in her forties or fifties with acute or convalescent COVID-19. Sequences were obtained from peripheral blood. The gene calls are TRBV28 and TRBJ1-1; D is unresolved. The CDR3 DNA follows: TGTGCCAGCAATCGGAGAAACACTGAAGCTTTCTTT. As protein: CASNRRNTEAFF. The whole variable domain, filled in from reference TRBV28 and TRBJ1-1, reads DVKVTQSSRYLVKRTGEKVFLECVQDMDHENMFWYRQDPGLGLRLIYFSYDVKMKEKGDIPEGYSVSREKKERFSLILESASTNQTSMYLCASNRRNTEAFFGQGTRLTVV.